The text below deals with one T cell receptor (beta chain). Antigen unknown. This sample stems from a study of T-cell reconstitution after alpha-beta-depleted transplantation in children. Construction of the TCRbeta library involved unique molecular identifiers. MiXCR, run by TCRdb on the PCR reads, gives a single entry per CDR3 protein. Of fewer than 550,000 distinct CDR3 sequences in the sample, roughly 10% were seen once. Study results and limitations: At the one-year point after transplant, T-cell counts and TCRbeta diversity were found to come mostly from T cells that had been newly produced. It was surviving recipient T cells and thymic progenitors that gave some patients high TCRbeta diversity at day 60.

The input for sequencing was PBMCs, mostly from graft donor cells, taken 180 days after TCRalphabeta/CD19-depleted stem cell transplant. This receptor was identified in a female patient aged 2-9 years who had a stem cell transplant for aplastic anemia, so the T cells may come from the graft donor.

CDR3 sequence: CASRQSPGIGNNEQFF. The CDR3 region has the DNA TGTGCCAGCAGGCAAAGTCCCGGGATAGGGAACAATGAGCAGTTCTTC. The rearrangement joins TRBV9 to TRBJ2-1, with a tentative D call TRBD2 (5 bases). The CDR3 has 16 residues. Deletions cut 5 bases from V and 5 bases from J, with 20 bases between. Germline values: CDR1 SGDLS, CDR2 YYNGEE.